This T cell receptor (beta chain) was recorded in a study of blood T cells in healthy people across ages. Study findings and constraints: Per million T cells, TCR beta diversity dropped about linearly as age rose. A greater number of naive CD4+ cells and higher diversity distinguished long-lived donors from aged donors.

Ranging in age from roughly 6 to 95, the donors were healthy Caucasian individuals from Russia. It was approximately 10 milliliters of peripheral blood that were drawn from each donor. Of note for this clonotype: Its antigen remains unidentified.

The authors ran a second PCR of roughly 6 to 12 cycles using a sample-barcoded 5' primer and a J-beta primer mix. One entry per CDR3 protein, called by TCRdb with MiXCR from the 5' RACE reads. This sample has fewer than 800,000 distinct CDR3 sequences, with 49% found just once. The CDR3 has 18 residues. CDR1 is DFQATT and CDR2 is SNEGSKA in the germline V gene (reference sequence). The ends lost 5 bases at V and 3 bases at J; junction bases unmatched: 16. The specimen was blood. This sequence was found in a woman between 55 and 75 years old in good health. The rearrangement links TRBV20-1 to TRBJ2-1; TRBD1 aligns across 10 bases. The CDR3 DNA follows: TGCAGTGCTGACAGGGGGCGCATAGACTCTCGATTCTACAATGAGCAGTTCTTC. Translating gives CSADRGRIDSRFYNEQFF.